The source of this T cell receptor (beta chain) is a study of identical twins (dated by TCRdb to the mid-2010s). For the study in its entirety: The study deep-sequenced TCR alpha and beta repertoires from monozygotic twins, unrelated adults of various ages and cord blood to test whether fetal clonotypes persist. Replicate twin experiments were performed at different times using different library preparation protocols to rule out contamination.

This clonotype was recorded at least ten times. Its antigen specificity is not known. Nothing much larger sits one base from this clone, and base qualities are not available. All donors were healthy Caucasians. The twin cohort consisted of three pairs of female monozygotic twins, all aged roughly 18 to 29 years. Peripheral blood mononuclear cells were the source from which RNA for the TCR libraries was isolated. General study outcomes and caveats: Compared with coincidental sharing between unrelated individuals, an excess of low generation-probability sequences was observed among out-of-frame TCR alpha sequences shared between twins. Because the same donors could not be followed over many years, conclusions were based on cross-sectional statistical analysis. Invariant T cells such as MAIT and iNKT could partly confound zero-insertion analyses, although diverse VJ usage argued against such confounding for most clonotypes. Fewer insertions were carried by abundant cord blood beta clonotypes; a weaker similar trend was observed in young adult naive repertoires, while no such trend was observed in memory repertoires. Out-of-frame TCR alpha sharing in monozygotic twins was systematically underestimated by recombination models, whereas sharing between unrelated individuals was in agreement with the recombination models. In beta out-of-frame sequences, excess twin sharing was weaker, because having fewer shared sequences lowered the signal-to-noise ratio.

The method behind the library was 5' RACE. These reads were obtained on an Illumina HiSeq 2000. Template switching added a universal primer binding site, and the final cDNA carried a unique molecular identifier that allowed TCR cDNA molecules to be counted accurately. Specific primers in the conserved constant-segment region were used to synthesize first-strand cDNA for TCR alpha and beta chains. To control for contamination, every cDNA library carried two barcodes: a SMART-Mk sample barcode plus Illumina barcodes. Two successive PCR steps introduced TruSeq adapter sequences along with Illumina sample barcodes. The TCR alpha and beta cDNA libraries were sequenced on the Illumina HiSeq platform using custom primers. From the authors' description of their analysis: Raw reads were processed with MiGEC to extract unique molecular identifiers, and MiXCR was used to determine CDR3 positions. For each individual, recombination models were inferred using an EM algorithm with the repgenHMM and IGoR tools. The analysis of shared clonotypes was done with the tcR package in R, with sharing normalized by the product of cloneset sizes. Out-of-frame nonproductive sequences were analyzed to study raw recombination free of thymic and clonal selection effects. TCRdb trimmed the raw reads at Q25, called clones with MiXCR and kept productive beta chains. Each entry is one CDR3 protein sequence, shown with its most common DNA and genes. The V and J calls reflect TCRdb's pipeline rather than the authors' work. The sample contains fewer than 650,000 distinct CDR3 sequences, 9.6% of them found a single time. The top ten hold approximately 3.2% of the sample.

The CDR3 contains 20 residues, cysteine and phenylalanine counted. The entry retains the CDR3 DNA only, 60 bases that are in frame from base 1. CDR1 and CDR2 are drawn from the germline V gene: SGHAT, FQNNGV. Relative to germline, V is 1 base shorter and J is 7 bases shorter, with 28 bases between their ends. The data were also submitted as part of a second study, on yellow fever vaccine responses in identical twins. As that second paper reports: According to the authors, in identical twins the way T cells responded to vaccination appeared partly convergent and partly personalized. The study precisely tracked vaccine-responding T cell clones in identical twins.

The chain couples TRBV11-2 to TRBJ2-2; the D gene is perhaps TRBD1, on 5 matching bases. This clonotype was obtained from a woman under 30 in good health. Sequencing was done on a sample of PBMCs. The sequenced DNA is TGTGCCAGCAGCTTAGTTCTGATACGGTTCGGGCAGGGTCTTGACGGGGAGCTGTTTTTT. The translation is CASSLVLIRFGQGLDGELFF.